This T cell receptor beta chain was identified during a study of response to subunit inactivated influenza vaccine. General observations from the study: Each seasonal flu vaccination may recruit only limited new T cells, authors suggested.

Germline values: CDR1 LGHNA, CDR2 YNFKEQ. CDR3 length: 15 residues. Deletions cut 0 bases from V and 2 bases from J, with 10 bases between. TCRdb re-called the RT-PCR reads with MiXCR, one entry per CDR3 protein. The sample has 650,000 to 800,000 distinct CDR3 sequences; 14% are singletons. This clonotype has more than one count but fewer than ten. Antigen: not known. The chain couples TRBV4-2 to TRBJ2-5, with D perhaps being TRBD1 or TRBD2 (5 bases each). This specimen consisted of PBMCs from blood, obtained 14 days before vaccination. This TCR came from a man aged 45 to 65 who received an inactivated influenza vaccine. CDR3 sequence reads: CASSQEGRQQETQYF. For the CDR3, the DNA is TGTGCCAGCAGCCAAGAGGGACGGCAACAAGAGACCCAGTACTTC.